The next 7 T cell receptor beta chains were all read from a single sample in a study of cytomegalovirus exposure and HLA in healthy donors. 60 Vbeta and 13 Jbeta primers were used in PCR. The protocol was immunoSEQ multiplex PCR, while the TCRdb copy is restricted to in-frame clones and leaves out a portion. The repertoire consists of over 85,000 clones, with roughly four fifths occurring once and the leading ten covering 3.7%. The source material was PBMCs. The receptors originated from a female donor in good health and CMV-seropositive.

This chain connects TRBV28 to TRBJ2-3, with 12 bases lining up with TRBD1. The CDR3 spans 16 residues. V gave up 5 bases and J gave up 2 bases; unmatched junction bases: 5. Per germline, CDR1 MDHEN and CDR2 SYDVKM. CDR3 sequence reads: CASSTRDRGLTDTQYF. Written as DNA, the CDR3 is TGTGCCAGCAGTACCCGGGACAGGGGGCTCACAGATACGCAGTATTTT.

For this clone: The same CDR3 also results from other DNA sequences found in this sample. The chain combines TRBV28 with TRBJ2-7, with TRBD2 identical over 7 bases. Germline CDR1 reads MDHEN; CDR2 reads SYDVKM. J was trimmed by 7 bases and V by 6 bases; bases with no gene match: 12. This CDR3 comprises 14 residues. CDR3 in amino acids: CASSGGTGEGEQYF. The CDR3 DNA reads TGTGCCAGCAGCGGGGGGACGGGGGAAGGGGAGCAGTACTTC.

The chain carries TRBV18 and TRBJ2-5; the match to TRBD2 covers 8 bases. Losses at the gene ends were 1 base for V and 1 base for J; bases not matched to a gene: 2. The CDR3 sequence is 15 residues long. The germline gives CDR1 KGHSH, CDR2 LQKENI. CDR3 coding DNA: TGTGCCAGCTCACCACAAGGACTAGCCCAAGAGACCCAGTACTTC. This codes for CASSPQGLAQETQYF.

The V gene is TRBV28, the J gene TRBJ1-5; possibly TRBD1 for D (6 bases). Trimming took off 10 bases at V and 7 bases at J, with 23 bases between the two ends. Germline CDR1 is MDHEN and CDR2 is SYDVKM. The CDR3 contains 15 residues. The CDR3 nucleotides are TGTGCCACGGAAAGGTTACAGGGATTTCAACAGCCCCAGCATTTT. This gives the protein CATERLQGFQQPQHF.

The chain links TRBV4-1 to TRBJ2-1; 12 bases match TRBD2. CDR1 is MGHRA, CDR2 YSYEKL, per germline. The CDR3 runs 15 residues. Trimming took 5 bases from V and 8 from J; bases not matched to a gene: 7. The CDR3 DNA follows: TGCGCCAGCAGCGAGACTAGCGGGAGAAGGGATGAGCAGTTCTTC. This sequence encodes CASSETSGRRDEQFF.

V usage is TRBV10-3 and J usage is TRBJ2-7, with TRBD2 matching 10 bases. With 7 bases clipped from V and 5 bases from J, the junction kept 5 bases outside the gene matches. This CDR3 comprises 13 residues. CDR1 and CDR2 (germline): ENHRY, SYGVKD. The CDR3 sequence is CAINGLAGDEQYF. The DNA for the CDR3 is TGTGCCATCAACGGTCTAGCGGGGGACGAGCAGTACTTC.

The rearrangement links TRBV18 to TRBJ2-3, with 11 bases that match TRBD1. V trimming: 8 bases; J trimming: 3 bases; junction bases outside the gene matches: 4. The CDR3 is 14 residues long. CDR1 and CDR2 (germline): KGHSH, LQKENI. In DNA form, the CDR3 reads TGTGCCAGCGGCGGGACAGGGGGTACAGATACGCAGTATTTT. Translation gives CASGGTGGTDTQYF.